This is a list of T cell receptor beta chains from one sample in a study of identifying expanded T cells in peripheral blood. The table came from immunoSEQ multiplex PCR; TCRdb's copy has only in-frame clones and leaves some out. The sample lists 100,000 to 150,000 clones, approximately 86% occurring once. The specimen was blood. Receptor source: a person aged 18 to 75 in good health. Both conserved end residues are part of each CDR3. Fields, in order: J gene, D gene, V gene, clone size, CDR3 protein, CDR3 DNA. The D gene is left open where the match is weak. Clone size is given for some rows only: seen once, a few or many times, or a class if the clone is expanded.

TRBJ2-7,NA,TRBV5-1,NA,CASSLGGSDEQYF,TGCGCCAGCAGCTTGGGGGGCTCGGACGAGCAGTACTTC
TRBJ2-2,NA,TRBV7-3,NA,CASSFQGGSGELFF,TGTGCCAGCAGCTTCCAGGGGGGCTCCGGGGAGCTGTTTTTT
TRBJ1-2,NA,TRBV6-5,NA,CASSYPGFYGYTF,TGTGCCAGCAGTTACCCCGGGTTCTATGGCTACACCTTC
TRBJ2-3,TRBD1,TRBV5-6,NA,CASSPGQGPLDTQYF,TGTGCCAGCAGCCCGGGACAGGGTCCCCTGGATACGCAGTATTTT
TRBJ1-1,NA,TRBV9,few,CASSVSQTNTEAFF,TGTGCCAGCAGCGTAAGCCAGACGAACACTGAAGCTTTCTTT
TRBJ2-3,NA,TRBV10-1,NA,CASFNYLHHHGTQYF,TGCGCCAGCTTTAACTACTTACACCACCACGGTACGCAGTATTTT
TRBJ1-1,NA,TRBV2,NA,CASSSTEGYMNTEAFF,TGTGCCAGCAGTAGTACAGAGGGATACATGAACACTGAAGCTTTCTTT
TRBJ2-1,NA,TRBV11-3,NA,CASSFYWTENYNEQFF,TGTGCCAGCAGCTTCTATTGGACAGAAAATTACAATGAGCAGTTCTTC
TRBJ2-7,NA,TRBV4-2,NA,CASSQEEGREQYF,TGTGCCAGCAGCCAAGAGGAGGGCCGCGAGCAGTACTTC
TRBJ1-2,TRBD1,TRBV30,NA,CAWSPGQGAEGYTF,TGTGCCTGGAGTCCGGGACAGGGGGCTGAAGGCTACACCTTC
TRBJ1-2,NA,TRBV2,NA,CASSDSYGYTF,TGTGCCAGCAGTGATAGCTATGGCTACACCTTC
TRBJ2-2,TRBD1,TRBV6-6,NA,CASSSSDPTGGELFF,TGTGCCAGCAGTTCCTCCGACCCGACAGGGGGGGAGCTGTTTTTT
TRBJ1-1,NA,TRBV7-2,NA,CASSSAPRPQAFF,TGTGCCAGCAGCTCAGCCCCCAGGCCACAAGCTTTCTTT
TRBJ1-3,TRBD1,TRBV27,NA,CASKLSRGPGNTIYF,TGTGCCAGCAAGCTGAGCAGGGGGCCTGGAAACACCATATATTTT
TRBJ2-5,NA,TRBV10-3,NA,CAISESQETQYF,TGTGCCATCAGTGAGTCGCAAGAGACCCAGTACTTC
TRBJ2-3,NA,TRBV28,once,CASSPPAPIPGWDTQYF,TGTGCCAGCAGTCCCCCCGCCCCTATTCCAGGCTGGGATACGCAGTATTTT
TRBJ1-2,NA,TRBV19,once,CASSIATYDSYGYTF,TGTGCCAGTAGTATAGCCACCTATGACTCCTATGGCTACACCTTC
TRBJ1-2,NA,TRBV11-2,NA,CASSLITGAAWRGYTF,TGTGCCAGCAGCTTAATTACGGGGGCGGCTTGGCGGGGCTACACCTTC
TRBJ1-1,NA,TRBV5-4,NA,CASSLGRGNTEAFF,TGTGCCAGCAGCTTGGGCAGGGGTAACACTGAAGCTTTCTTT
TRBJ2-7,TRBD2,TRBV6-6,NA,CASSKAGTSGYEQYF,TGTGCCAGCAGTAAAGCCGGGACTAGCGGTTACGAGCAGTACTTC
TRBJ1-2,TRBD1,TRBV28,few,CASSYPQGDEGYGYTF,TGTGCCAGCAGTTACCCGCAGGGGGATGAGGGCTATGGCTACACCTTC
TRBJ2-7,NA,TRBV6-5,NA,CASSYDSSSYEQYF,TGTGCCAGCAGTTACGACAGCAGCTCCTACGAGCAGTACTTC
TRBJ1-6,NA,TRBV6-4,NA,CASSLGGENSPLHF,TGTGCCAGCAGTCTAGGCGGGGAAAATTCACCCCTCCACTTT
TRBJ2-7,NA,TRBV7-2,NA,CASSLDQVIRRQYF,TGTGCCAGCAGCTTAGATCAAGTTATTCGTAGGCAGTACTTC
TRBJ2-5,NA,TRBV5-1,NA,CASSLASGETQYF,TGCGCCAGCAGCTTGGCTTCGGGAGAGACCCAGTACTTC
TRBJ2-2,NA,TRBV19,NA,CASSIQGSSGELFF,TGTGCCAGTAGTATACAGGGTTCGTCGGGGGAGCTGTTTTTT
TRBJ2-7,NA,TRBV4-1,NA,CASSLGEGETYEQYF,TGCGCCAGCAGCCTCGGTGAGGGAGAGACCTACGAGCAGTACTTC
TRBJ2-2,TRBD2,TRBV19,NA,CASSIRGAGELFF,TGTGCCAGTAGTATACGGGGGGCCGGGGAGCTGTTTTTT
TRBJ2-1,NA,TRBV6-1,NA,CASSGNEQFF,TGTGCCAGCAGTGGTAATGAGCAGTTCTTC
TRBJ2-7,TRBD2,TRBV19,once,CASRLAGGYEQYF,TGTGCCAGTAGACTAGCGGGAGGCTACGAGCAGTACTTC
TRBJ1-1,NA,TRBV4-3,NA,CASSQNSALNTEAFF,TGCGCCAGCAGCCAAAATTCGGCCCTGAACACTGAAGCTTTCTTT
TRBJ2-7,NA,TRBV6-6,NA,CASSYGEAYEQYF,TGTGCCAGCAGTTACGGAGAAGCCTACGAGCAGTACTTC
TRBJ1-4,NA,TRBV6-5,NA,CASSSTNEKLFF,TGTGCCAGCAGCTCAACTAATGAAAAACTGTTTTTT
TRBJ2-3,NA,TRBV7-3,NA,CASSFDPSTDTQYF,TGTGCCAGCAGCTTTGACCCTTCCACAGATACGCAGTATTTT
TRBJ2-3,TRBD1,TRBV5-1,NA,CASSLKGADTQYF,TGCGCCAGCAGCTTGAAGGGGGCCGATACGCAGTATTTT